This entry lists 29 T cell receptor beta chains sequenced from one sample in a study of cytomegalovirus exposure and HLA in healthy donors. The PCR used 60 Vbeta and 13 Jbeta primers. TCRdb's copy holds only in-frame clones and misses some; the assay was immunoSEQ multiplex PCR. This sample has about 120,000 clones, with about 8.6% found just once. Sequenced sample: PBMCs. The origin of the receptors is a woman aged 40-49 years in good health and CMV-seropositive.

In this sample, this clone turned up a few times. The J gene is TRBJ2-7, the V gene TRBV5-6; TRBD2 matches 8 bases. The junction had 5 bases not matched to a gene; V was cut back by 4 bases and J by 2 bases. Per germline, CDR1 SGHDT and CDR2 YYEEEE. CDR3 length: 14 amino acids. The CDR3 DNA sequence: TGTGCCAGCAGCACGGGCGGGGGGCCCTACGAGCAGTACTTC. The encoded protein is CASSTGGGPYEQYF.

The sample holds a few counts of this clone. Written as DNA, the CDR3 is TGTGCCAGCAGCCCGTGGGGTCCAGGGGTTTCACCCCTCCACTTT. Translated: CASSPWGPGVSPLHF. V and J are TRBV5-6 and TRBJ1-6, with a weak D call TRBD1 (6 bases). Trimming removed 4 bases at V and 9 bases at J, with 17 bases between. There are 15 residues in the CDR3. Germline-derived CDR1 and CDR2 are SGHDT and YYEEEE.

This clone was observed a few times. The chain recombines TRBV27 with TRBJ2-5; 7 bases are a match to TRBD1. Germline V CDR1 and CDR2: MNHEY, SMNVEV (reference sequence). The CDR3 sequence is 12 residues long. The junction had 4 bases not matched to a gene; V was cut back by 8 bases and J by 4 bases. The CDR3 DNA sequence: TGTGCCAGCTCAGGGGGTGGAGAGACCCAGTACTTC. This encodes CASSGGGETQYF.

This clone was seen a few times. V gene TRBV7-9 combines with J gene TRBJ2-2; D is undetermined. This CDR3 spans 14 amino acids. V was clipped by 3 bases and J by 4 bases, with 9 bases between them. Germline V gene sequence: CDR1 SEHNR, CDR2 FQNEAQ (reference sequence). The CDR3 sequence is CASSFPGSTGELFF. The CDR3 DNA sequence: TGTGCCAGCAGCTTTCCAGGTTCCACCGGGGAGCTGTTTTTT. Full variable domain (outside the CDR3, taken from reference TRBV7-9 and TRBJ2-2): DTGVSQNPRHKITKRGQNVTFRCDPISEHNRLYWYRQTLGQGPEFLTYFQNEAQLEKSRLLSDRFSAERPKGSFSTLEIQRTEQGDSAMYLCASSFPGSTGELFFGEGSRLTVL.

This clone was observed a handful of times. The rearrangement joins TRBV5-1 to TRBJ1-2; TRBD1 matches 8 bases. V dropped 1 base and J dropped 6; count of bases not matched to a gene: 2. Germline V gene data show CDR1 as SGHRS and CDR2 as YFSETQ. The CDR3 covers 13 residues. The chain's CDR3 is CASSLPQGDGYTF. The CDR3 coding sequence is TGCGCCAGCAGCTTGCCACAGGGGGATGGCTACACCTTC.

This clone was counted at least ten times. This chain links TRBV29-1 with TRBJ2-2; 7 nucleotides agree with TRBD1. Germline CDR1 reads SQVTM; CDR2 reads ANQGSEA. The CDR3 consists of 13 residues. After removal of 8 bases from V and 6 bases from J, the junction contained 9 bases not matched to a gene. CDR3 sequence: CSMSRDSAGELFF. CDR3 in DNA: TGCAGCATGTCCCGGGACAGCGCCGGGGAGCTGTTTTTT.

This chain links TRBV2 with TRBJ2-5, with D possibly matching TRBD2 (6 bases). The CDR3 spans 10 residues. Per the germline V gene, CDR1 is SNHLY and CDR2 is FYNNEI. Trimming took 7 bases from V and 7 from J, leaving 7 bases between them. For the CDR3, the DNA is TGTGCCAGCAAGGAGGGGACCCAGTACTTC. Its translation: CASKEGTQYF.

This clone occurred a few times. The CDR3 DNA sequence: TGTGCCAGCAGTTTAAGCGGGGGGCTCTACGAGCAGTACTTC. As protein: CASSLSGGLYEQYF. This sequence joins TRBV27 and TRBJ2-7; 9 nucleotides match TRBD2. J gave up 3 bases and V 2 bases, and 2 bases lay outside the gene matches. There are 14 residues in the CDR3. CDR1 MNHEY and CDR2 SMNVEV come from the germline V gene (reference sequence).

V usage is TRBV6-1 and J usage is TRBJ2-2; 12 bases line up with TRBD2. This CDR3 spans 19 amino acids. The V gene end was trimmed by 0 bases and the J gene end by 3 bases; junction bases not matched to a gene: 8. Germline CDR1 MNHNS, CDR2 SASEGT. CDR3 bases: TGTGCCAGCAGTGAAGCCAGAACTAGCGGGGGGCGGTACACCGGGGAGCTGTTTTTT. It specifies CASSEARTSGGRYTGELFF.

This CDR3 is CAISDNYSPLHF. CDR3 sequence (DNA): TGTGCCATCAGTGATAATTATTCACCCCTCCACTTT. The chain is built from TRBV10-3 and TRBJ1-6; D gene ambiguous. Trimming pared 3 bases from V and 8 bases from J, leaving 5 bases between. Germline CDR1 and CDR2: ENHRY and SYGVKD. The CDR3 covers 12 residues.

At least ten counts were recorded for this clone. The chain is built from TRBV2 and TRBJ1-2; 8 bases map to TRBD1. Germline lookup yields CDR1 SNHLY and CDR2 FYNNEI. Losses at the gene ends were 4 bases for V and 4 bases for J; bases not matched to a gene: 5. CDR3 length: 14 residues. The CDR3 sequence is CASSATGASYGYTF. The CDR3 DNA reads TGTGCCAGCAGTGCGACAGGGGCTTCCTATGGCTACACCTTC.

The chain employs TRBV29-1 and TRBJ2-3; tentative D call: TRBD2 (5 bases). V lost 8 bases to trimming and J lost 1 base, with 13 bases between them. CDR1 is SQVTM and CDR2 is ANQGSEA in the germline V gene. The CDR3 contains 13 residues. CDR3 residues: CSKRVDGTDTQYF. The CDR3 coding sequence is TGCAGCAAGAGGGTGGACGGCACAGATACGCAGTATTTT.

This chain joins TRBV7-3 and TRBJ1-1; 7 positions match TRBD1. Germline CDR1 is SGHTA and CDR2 is FQGTGA. The CDR3 is 13 residues long. V was pared by 4 bases and J by 4 bases, with 3 bases of the junction left unmatched. The CDR3 coding sequence is TGTGCCAGCAGCTCGGACAGGAGCACTGAAGCTTTCTTT. Protein sequence: CASSSDRSTEAFF.

Points on this clone: This CDR3 is also generated by other DNA sequences in the sample. The V call is TRBV7-9, the J call TRBJ2-2; TRBD1 matches 7 bases. V dropped 6 bases and J dropped 2; count of bases not matched to a gene: 12. Germline V gene sequence: CDR1 SEHNR, CDR2 FQNEAQ (reference sequence). The CDR3 sequence is 17 residues long. The chain's CDR3 is CASRQAPGTVNTGELFF. The CDR3 DNA sequence: TGTGCCAGCAGGCAAGCCCCCGGGACAGTCAACACCGGGGAGCTGTTTTTT.

Remarks on this clone: The germline gene is not matched at one end of the junction; a read error may be the cause. V and J are TRBV15 and TRBJ2-5; D possibly corresponds to TRBD1 (5 bases). The DNA end is more similar to TRBJ2-7, so the J call may be wrong. Germline values: CDR1 LNHNV, CDR2 YYDKDF (reference sequence). The CDR3 contains 14 residues. The CDR3 loop is CVTSRDRGSYEQYF. Here the CDR3 DNA reads TGTGTCACCAGCAGAGATAGGGGAAGTTACGAGCAGTACTTC.

This clone appeared a few times. The gene calls are TRBV5-1 and TRBJ1-6; 7 bases map to TRBD1. From germline, CDR1 is SGHRS and CDR2 YFSETQ. The CDR3 is 15 amino acids. V lost 3 bases, J lost 4 bases, and 4 bases stayed unmatched. DNA of the CDR3: TGCGCCAGCAGCTCGAACAGGGGATATAATTCACCCCTCCACTTT. Translation gives CASSSNRGYNSPLHF.

This clone turned up a few times. This chain joins TRBV7-9 and TRBJ2-7, with 7 bases matching TRBD1. V shed 5 bases and J 2 bases; nucleotides not matched to a gene: 6. CDR3 length: 14 residues. Germline-derived CDR1 and CDR2 are SEHNR and FQNEAQ (reference sequence). The CDR3 coding sequence is TGTGCCAGCAGCCCGCCGGGACAGCCCTACGAGCAGTACTTC. As protein: CASSPPGQPYEQYF.

The CDR3 sequence: CASSLFGEGEKLFF. The CDR3 DNA reads TGCGCCAGCAGCTTGTTCGGGGAGGGTGAAAAACTGTTTTTT. The J gene is TRBJ1-4, the V gene TRBV5-1; the D is unclear. Germline V gene lookup returns CDR1 SGHRS and CDR2 YFSETQ. This CDR3 comprises 14 residues. Trimming removed 1 base from V and 7 bases from J, with 11 bases in between.

The V and J genes are TRBV5-1 and TRBJ2-1, with D unresolved. The CDR3 covers 12 residues. Between the trimmed V and J ends, which lost 4 bases and 6 bases, there was a span of 8 bases. Germline CDR1 is SGHRS and CDR2 is YFSETQ. DNA for the CDR3: TGCGCCAGCAGCCCCAGATCCAATGAGCAGTTCTTC. Its protein is CASSPRSNEQFF.

Points on this clone: This CDR3 fails to terminate in the conserved phenylalanine or tryptophan, so it likely reflects a read error. It is unclear where the CDR3 begins or ends on the DNA, so no DNA is shown, and the CDR3 is as TCRdb lists it. The rearrangement uses TRBV4-1 and TRBJ1-4; the table gives TRBD1 as D, unverified against the DNA. Germline CDR1 is MGHRA and CDR2 is YSYEKL. The CDR3 length is 15 residues, termini included. CDR3 residues: CASSLQQGGYEKMFL.

This clone was found a few times. The chain carries TRBV19 and TRBJ1-1, with D maybe TRBD1 (5 bases). The V end lost 2 bases, the J end lost 1 base, and 5 bases lay between the germline ends. There are 13 residues in the CDR3. Germline CDR1 reads LNHDA; CDR2 reads SQIVND (reference sequence). CDR3 sequence: CASSIQGNTEAFF. CDR3 nucleotide sequence: TGTGCCAGTAGTATACAGGGGAACACTGAAGCTTTCTTT.

This clone was observed a few times. V is TRBV7-9 and J is TRBJ2-5, with D maybe TRBD2 (5 bases). CDR1 and CDR2 from the germline V gene are SEHNR and FQNEAQ (reference sequence). The V end lost 6 bases, the J end lost 5 bases, and 13 bases lay between the germline ends. The CDR3 sequence is 13 residues long. CDR3 amino acids: CASSPPSLETQYF. In DNA form, the CDR3 reads TGTGCCAGCAGTCCCCCTAGCCTGGAGACCCAGTACTTC.

The table lists this clone with a few counts. This rearrangement joins TRBV30 to TRBJ2-3; weak D call: TRBD2 (5 bases). Trimming left V 1 base short and J 0 bases short, with 8 bases between. Germline assignment: CDR1 GTSNPN and CDR2 SVGIG (reference sequence). CDR3 length: 14 residues. The CDR3 is CAWSGGASTDTQYF. The CDR3 DNA reads as TGTGCCTGGAGTGGGGGAGCGAGCACAGATACGCAGTATTTT.

This clone was counted a few times. The rearrangement links TRBV30 to TRBJ2-1, with 10 bases that match TRBD2. V was clipped by 2 bases and J by 4 bases; unmatched bases: 2. CDR3 length: 14 amino acids. CDR1 and CDR2 from the germline V gene are GTSNPN and SVGIG (reference sequence). The CDR3, as DNA: TGTGCCTGGAGTCTAGCGGGGGAGTACAATGAGCAGTTCTTC. Its translation is CAWSLAGEYNEQFF.

The chain uses TRBV2 and TRBJ1-1; 10 bases align to TRBD1. Losses at the gene ends were 4 bases for V and 6 bases for J; bases not matched to a gene: 8. This CDR3 comprises 15 residues. Germline values: CDR1 SNHLY, CDR2 FYNNEI. CDR3 bases: TGTGCCAGCAGTGGACAGGGGGCTCAGGGAGCTGAAGCTTTCTTT. This encodes CASSGQGAQGAEAFF.

This clone has just a few counts. The V and J genes are TRBV6-1 and TRBJ1-1, with D possibly being TRBD1 (6 bases). V dropped 6 bases and J dropped 4 bases, with 12 bases sitting between them. This CDR3 is 13 amino acids long. Per germline, CDR1 MNHNS and CDR2 SASEGT. The chain's CDR3 is CASRHTGPTEAFF. CDR3 in DNA: TGTGCCAGCAGACATACAGGGCCCACTGAAGCTTTCTTT.

This clone was seen a handful of times. Other DNA variants within this sample encode the same CDR3. The chain couples TRBV5-1 to TRBJ2-7; 7 positions agree with TRBD1. From germline, CDR1 is SGHRS and CDR2 YFSETQ. Germline trimming cut 1 base from V and 3 bases from J; bases unmatched to any gene: 4. CDR3 size: 14 residues. The CDR3 coding sequence is TGCGCCAGCAGCTTGCCAGGGGGTAGCTACGAGCAGTACTTC. It is translated as CASSLPGGSYEQYF.

The V gene is TRBV25-1, the J gene TRBJ1-1, with 9 bases fitting TRBD1. With 5 bases clipped from V and 1 base from J, the junction kept 5 bases outside the gene matches. This CDR3 comprises 15 residues. Germline CDR1 is MGHDK and CDR2 is SYGVNS. In DNA, the CDR3 is TGTGCCAGCAGTCCCCCGGGACAGGGGAACACTGAAGCTTTCTTT. Its translation: CASSPPGQGNTEAFF.

The chain combines TRBV6-5 with TRBJ1-5, with D possibly matching TRBD1 (6 bases). Germline loops: CDR1 MNHEY, CDR2 SVGAGI. The V gene lost 1 base and the J gene lost 7 bases, with 11 bases spanning the gap. This CDR3 has 14 residues. CDR3 nucleotide sequence: TGTGCCAGCAGTTACTTACAGGGATCCCAGCCCCAGCATTTT. This codes for CASSYLQGSQPQHF.